Each of the 28 T cell receptor beta chains below was sequenced from the same sample in a study of T cell responses to AZD1222 COVID-19 vaccine. The protocol was immunoSEQ multiplex PCR, while the TCRdb copy is restricted to in-frame clones and leaves out a portion. The sample lists 70,000 or so clones; 70% to 90% were seen once. Source: peripheral blood, taken 28 days after the second AZD1222 dose. The receptors stem from an adult who received the AZD1222 COVID-19 vaccine.

The J gene is TRBJ1-2, the V gene TRBV6-1; possibly TRBD1 for D (6 bases). Trimming left V 0 bases short and J 8 bases short, with 10 bases between. The germline V gene has CDR1 MNHNS and CDR2 SASEGT. This CDR3 has 13 residues. The CDR3 DNA reads TGTGCCAGCAGTGAAGCGCCAGGGGAAGGCTACACCTTC. This codes for CASSEAPGEGYTF.

The genes are TRBV10-3 and TRBJ1-3, with D uncertain. This CDR3 comprises 12 residues. Germline CDR1 reads ENHRY; CDR2 reads SYGVKD. The V end was cut by 8 bases, the J end by 3 bases, with 8 bases between. The CDR3 DNA follows: TGTGCCATCGGAACCGGTGGAAACACCATATATTTT. This sequence encodes CAIGTGGNTIYF.

This chain joins TRBV21-1 and TRBJ1-2. TRBV21-1 is tagged as a pseudogene. This CDR3 contains 13 residues. The CDR3 sequence: CASNRRDDYGYTF. Written as DNA, the CDR3 is TGTGCCAGCAACCGGAGGGACGACTATGGCTACACCTTC.

A word on this clone: Just one base apart from a much larger clone, this may be a read error. The CDR3 coding sequence is TGTGCCAGCAATTCACCGGGACAGGGGCACTACGAGCAGTACTTC. Its protein product is CASNSPGQGHYEQYF. The chain is built from TRBV6-5 and TRBJ2-7; 10 bases match TRBD1. Germline-derived CDR1 and CDR2 are MNHEY and SVGAGI. The CDR3 spans 15 residues. V was pared by 7 bases and J by 3 bases, with 9 bases of the junction left unmatched.

This chain joins TRBV27 and TRBJ2-1, with a tentative D call TRBD2 (5 bases). V shed 4 bases and J shed 1 base, with 20 bases lying between them. This CDR3 has 18 residues. Germline V gene sequence: CDR1 MNHEY, CDR2 SMNVEV (reference sequence). For the CDR3, the DNA is TGTGCCAGCAGTTGGCAACTAAACAATTGGGAGTCCTACAATGAGCAGTTCTTC. As protein: CASSWQLNNWESYNEQFF.

The chain combines TRBV2 with TRBJ1-6; no firm D call. The germline V gene encodes CDR1 SNHLY and CDR2 FYNNEI. The V end lost 5 bases, the J end lost 0 bases, and 8 bases lay between the germline ends. The length of the CDR3 is 15 residues. The CDR3 bases are TGTGCCAGCAGTATAGAGAGCTCCTATAATTCACCCCTCCACTTT. Protein sequence: CASSIESSYNSPLHF.

In nucleotides, the CDR3 is TGTGCCAGCAGTTACGGCTCAGGGACATCTGGAAACACCATATATTTT. This translates into CASSYGSGTSGNTIYF. V usage is TRBV6-5 and J usage is TRBJ1-3, with D tentatively TRBD1 (6 bases). The CDR3 is 16 residues long. Germline lookup yields CDR1 MNHEY and CDR2 SVGAGI. Trimming stripped 2 bases from V and 1 base from J, with 12 bases between.

A few counts support this clone. V gene TRBV7-2 combines with J gene TRBJ1-1; tentative D call: TRBD1 (6 bases). Germline V gene sequence: CDR1 SGHTA, CDR2 FQGNSA. The germline V and J ends were trimmed by 5 bases and 5 bases, with 12 bases remaining between them. The CDR3 length is 13 residues. This chain's CDR3 is CASSINRATEAFF. The CDR3, as DNA: TGTGCCAGCAGCATAAACAGGGCGACTGAAGCTTTCTTT.

This chain connects TRBV5-6 to TRBJ1-2, with D perhaps matching TRBD1 (5 bases). The length of the CDR3 is 15 residues. V shed 0 bases and J shed 8 bases, with 17 bases lying between them. The germline V gene encodes CDR1 SGHDT and CDR2 YYEEEE. The CDR3 region is CASSLATVQRLGYTF. The CDR3, as DNA: TGTGCCAGCAGCTTGGCGACAGTCCAGCGATTAGGCTACACCTTC.

This clone was counted between two and nine times. The chain employs TRBV20-1 and TRBJ2-1; 7 bases line up with TRBD1. The V gene end was trimmed by 6 bases and the J gene end by 9 bases; junction bases not matched to a gene: 5. The CDR3 spans 11 residues. Germline CDR1 is DFQATT and CDR2 is SNEGSKA (reference sequence). The CDR3 protein is CSAGTVAEQFF. CDR3 nucleotides: TGCAGTGCGGGGACAGTTGCTGAGCAGTTCTTC.

The chain couples TRBV19 to TRBJ2-1; 7 bases agree with TRBD1. V shed 5 bases and J 5 bases; nucleotides not matched to a gene: 9. The germline gives CDR1 LNHDA, CDR2 SQIVND (reference sequence). The CDR3 spans 15 residues. CDR3 nucleotide sequence: TGTGCCAGTAGTTCCCGAAGACAGGGAGACAATGAGCAGTTCTTC. It encodes CASSSRRQGDNEQFF. Looking up the rest from reference TRBV19 and TRBJ2-1 gives the full variable domain: DGGITQSPKYLFRKEGQNVTLSCEQNLNHDAMYWYRQDPGQGLRLIYYSQIVNDFQKGDIAEGYSVSREKKESFPLTVTSAQKNPTAFYLCASSSRRQGDNEQFFGPGTRLTVL.

The chain combines TRBV11-2 with TRBJ2-7; no clear D. The CDR3 length is 13 residues. V lost 2 bases, J lost 0 bases, and 5 bases lay in between. Looked up from germline, CDR1 is SGHAT and CDR2 is FQNNGV. The CDR3 sequence is CASSLHSSYEQYF. As DNA, the CDR3 is TGTGCCAGCAGCTTACACAGCTCCTACGAGCAGTACTTC.

The V gene is TRBV5-1, the J gene TRBJ1-1; D unclear. This CDR3 contains 14 residues. The germline gives CDR1 SGHRS, CDR2 YFSETQ. V was pared by 4 bases and J by 4 bases, with 14 bases between. The CDR3 bases are TGCGCCAGCAGCCAACGGACGGGAGGCACTGAAGCTTTCTTT. As protein: CASSQRTGGTEAFF.

About this clone: The identical CDR3 is also encoded by other nucleotide sequences in the sample. The chain uses TRBV7-8 and TRBJ2-1; the D is unclear. V lost 2 bases and J lost 6, with 5 bases in between. The CDR3 contains 12 residues. Germline-derived CDR1 and CDR2 are SGHVS and FQNEAQ. Written as DNA, the CDR3 is TGTGCCAGCAGCTTATCCCCCAATGAGCAGTTCTTC. Protein product: CASSLSPNEQFF.

The gene calls are TRBV6-1 and TRBJ2-7, with a tentative D call TRBD2 (5 bases). V lost 1 base to trimming and J lost 0 bases, with 10 bases between them. CDR1 is MNHNS and CDR2 is SASEGT in the germline V gene. The CDR3 is 15 residues long. The chain's CDR3 is CASSEGRGISYEQYF. The CDR3 DNA is TGTGCCAGCAGTGAAGGTCGGGGAATCTCCTACGAGCAGTACTTC.

The rearrangement uses TRBV7-2 and TRBJ2-7, with D unclear. V lost 2 bases and J lost 2, with 10 bases in between. CDR1 and CDR2 from the germline V gene are SGHTA and FQGNSA. The CDR3 runs 14 residues. CDR3 loop: CASSLIPNAYEQYF. The CDR3 DNA sequence: TGTGCCAGCAGCTTAATTCCAAATGCCTACGAGCAGTACTTC. Looking up the rest from reference TRBV7-2 and TRBJ2-7 gives the full variable domain: GAGVSQSPSNKVTEKGKDVELRCDPISGHTALYWYRQSLGQGLEFLIYFQGNSAPDKSGLPSDRFSAERTGGSVSTLTIQRTQQEDSAVYLCASSLIPNAYEQYFGPGTRLTVT.

The rearrangement uses TRBV27 and TRBJ1-5; TRBD1 matches 7 bases. Germline V lookup: CDR1 MNHEY, CDR2 SMNVEV (reference sequence). Trimming removed 2 bases from V and 0 bases from J; junction bases left unmatched: 4. The CDR3 has 16 amino acids. CDR3 sequence: CASSLPGGYSNQPQHF. The CDR3 nucleotides are TGTGCCAGCAGTTTACCAGGGGGTTATAGCAATCAGCCCCAGCATTTT.

As to this clone: The germline gene is not matched at one end of the junction; a read error may be the cause. The chain has TRBV6-1 and TRBJ2-3, with 8 bases identical to TRBD2. Germline V gene lookup returns CDR1 MNHNS and CDR2 SASEGT. This CDR3 spans 14 amino acids. The CDR3 sequence: CASSQAGVTDTQYF. Here the CDR3 DNA reads TGTGCCAGCAGTCAAGCGGGAGTAACAGATACGCAGTATTTT.

The genes are TRBV3-1 (or the pseudogene TRBV3-2) and TRBJ2-3; D gene uncertain. There are 15 residues in the CDR3. Trimming removed 0 bases at V and 2 bases at J, with 9 bases between. CDR1 and CDR2 (germline): LGHDT, YNNKEL (reference sequence). The CDR3 here is CASSQDLYNTDTQYF. CDR3 DNA: TGTGCCAGCAGCCAAGACCTGTATAACACAGATACGCAGTATTTT.

The CDR3 DNA is TGTGCCAGCAGCTCGAACAGGGCCGTACGTCCCCAGCATTTT. Translating it yields CASSSNRAVRPQHF. The rearrangement uses TRBV21-1 and TRBJ1-5; the DNA was not compared with TRBD1, the D call given in the table. TRBV21-1 is assigned pseudogene status. The CDR3 sequence is 14 residues long.

This chain joins TRBV11-2 and TRBJ2-7; the D gene is possibly TRBD2 (5 bases). The length of the CDR3 is 15 residues. Trimming took off 4 bases at V and 6 bases at J, with 19 bases between the two ends. Germline lookup yields CDR1 SGHAT and CDR2 FQNNGV. CDR3 sequence: CASSSAYELRGEQYF. The CDR3 nucleotides read TGTGCCAGCAGCTCCGCTTACGAGCTCCGGGGCGAGCAGTACTTC.

The gene calls are TRBV11-3 and TRBJ2-3; 10 bases are shared with TRBD2. CDR1 and CDR2 (germline): SGHNT, YENEEA. The CDR3 covers 16 residues. V trimming: 5 bases; J trimming: 1 base; junction bases outside the gene matches: 6. The CDR3 sequence: CASSPAGGQGTDTQYF. DNA of the CDR3: TGTGCCAGCAGCCCAGCGGGGGGGCAGGGCACAGATACGCAGTATTTT.

This clone has only one observation. The V and J genes are TRBV29-1 and TRBJ1-2; maybe TRBD1 (5 bases). CDR1 SQVTM and CDR2 ANQGSEA come from the germline V gene. Trimming took 4 bases from V and 7 from J, leaving 16 bases between them. This CDR3 is built from 13 residues. For the CDR3, the DNA is TGCAGCGTTGGGGGCAGGCAGAAGAGTGGCTACACCTTC. Its translation: CSVGGRQKSGYTF.

The V and J genes are TRBV11-3 and TRBJ2-2; the D is unclear. The CDR3 contains 13 residues. Germline V lookup: CDR1 SGHNT, CDR2 YENEEA. V lost 4 bases, J lost 2 bases, and 5 bases lay in between. The CDR3 loop reads CASSSDNTGELFF. The CDR3 bases are TGTGCCAGCAGCTCCGATAACACCGGGGAGCTGTTTTTT.

The gene calls are TRBV4-1 and TRBJ1-5; a weak D match, TRBD1 (6 bases). Germline lookup yields CDR1 MGHRA and CDR2 YSYEKL. V was clipped by 0 bases and J by 6 bases, with 9 bases between them. There are 14 residues in the CDR3. This chain's CDR3 is CASSQDTGAQPQHF. In DNA form, the CDR3 reads TGCGCCAGCAGCCAAGATACGGGGGCTCAGCCCCAGCATTTT.

The chain links TRBV9 to TRBJ2-1; D is ambiguous. Per germline, CDR1 SGDLS and CDR2 YYNGEE. The CDR3 consists of 14 residues. V gave up 2 bases and J gave up 8 bases, with 14 bases separating them. CDR3 in amino acids: CASSVLQIRDEQFF. The DNA of the CDR3 is TGTGCCAGCAGCGTTTTACAGATTAGGGATGAGCAGTTCTTC.

The CDR3 reads CASSQEGGLKETQYF. The CDR3 DNA reads as TGTGCCAGCAGCCAAGAAGGCGGTCTGAAAGAGACCCAGTACTTC. The V and J genes are TRBV3-1 (or the pseudogene TRBV3-2) and TRBJ2-5; D unresolved. Germline CDR1 and CDR2: LGHDT and YNNKEL (reference sequence). Trimming removed 0 bases at V and 3 bases at J, with 11 bases between. The CDR3 runs to 15 residues.

DNA for the CDR3: TGTGCCAGCAGCCAAGGACTAGCGACCTACAATGAGCAGTTCTTC. Its translation is CASSQGLATYNEQFF. This sequence joins TRBV3-1 (or the pseudogene TRBV3-2) and TRBJ2-1; 8 bases are a match to TRBD2. CDR1 and CDR2 from the germline V gene are LGHDT and YNNKEL (reference sequence). Unmatched junction bases numbered 1, after V lost 1 base and J lost 2 bases. The CDR3 runs 15 residues.